One sample yielded the 23 T cell receptor beta chains listed below, sequenced in a study of molecular identifiers for immune sequencing clone quantification. One entry per CDR3 protein results from TCRdb running MiXCR on the PCR reads. The table lists hundreds of thousands of distinct CDR3 sequences, less than 30% of them singletons. Sequencing input: naive CD8+ T cells from blood, with Jurkat cell RNA spiked in. Stated subset: FACS-sorted CD8+CD4-CCR7+CD45RA+ naive T cells. These receptors all stem from a human donor in good health. Some libraries in this study had Jurkat cell RNA spiked in.

This clonotype was recorded many times. The genes are TRBV27 and TRBJ1-5; D is perhaps TRBD1 (6 bases). CDR1 MNHEY and CDR2 SMNVEV come from the germline V gene (reference sequence). CDR3 size: 16 residues. Trimming cost V 2 bases and J 1 base, with 12 bases left between them. In DNA, the CDR3 is TGTGCCAGCAGTTTAACGGGACACTTAAGCAATCAGCCCCAGCATTTT. It is translated as CASSLTGHLSNQPQHF.

Points on this clonotype: No conserved phenylalanine or tryptophan is present at the end of the CDR3, so a read error is the likely explanation. The chain recombines TRBV4-1 with TRBJ2-2, with D tentatively TRBD1 (6 bases). This CDR3 is built from 17 residues. Trimming shortened V by 4 bases and J by 0 bases, and 15 bases separated the two germline ends. Per germline, CDR1 MGHRA and CDR2 YSYEKL. Here the CDR3 DNA reads TGCGCCAGCAGCCCCTCCGGACAGCCCACGAACACCGGGGAGCTGTTTCTT. Its translation: CASSPSGQPTNTGELFL.

The table lists this clonotype with many counts. This chain uses TRBV19 with TRBJ1-1; 9 bases map to TRBD1. The CDR3 consists of 14 residues. Germline-derived CDR1 and CDR2 are LNHDA and SQIVND (reference sequence). V was clipped by 5 bases and J by 4 bases; unmatched bases: 5. The chain's CDR3 is CASSPTGGTTEAFF. CDR3 nucleotides: TGTGCCAGTAGTCCGACAGGGGGGACCACTGAAGCTTTCTTT.

Comment on this clonotype: Germline is not matched at one junction end, which may reflect a read error. The chain links TRBV13 to TRBJ2-1, with 8 bases matching TRBD2. The CDR3 consists of 15 residues. Germline CDR1 is PRHDT and CDR2 is FYEKMQ (reference sequence). Written as DNA, the CDR3 is TGTGCCAGCAGCTTAGCGGGGGGGCGGTACAATGAGCGGTTCTTC. It codes for CASSLAGGRYNERFF.

On this clonotype: A read error may account for a junction end that differs from germline. J is TRBJ1-3 and V is TRBV20-1; TRBD1 might be the D (5 bases). Germline V CDR1 and CDR2: DFQATT, SNEGSKA (reference sequence). The CDR3 spans 16 residues. Written as DNA, the CDR3 is TGCAGTGCTGGGGGGACTGTTTCTGGCTCTGTAAACACCATATATTTT. It encodes CSAGGTVSGSVNTIYF.

The chain combines TRBV28 with TRBJ1-4, with D possibly being TRBD1 (6 bases). CDR1 MDHEN and CDR2 SYDVKM come from the germline V gene. V lost 3 bases, J lost 3 bases, and 14 bases lay in between. There are 16 residues in the CDR3. The CDR3 sequence is CASSFSRDRPNEKLFF. CDR3 coding DNA: TGTGCCAGCAGTTTCAGCCGAGACAGGCCTAATGAAAAACTGTTTTTT.

This chain connects TRBV4-2 to TRBJ2-1; TRBD1 matches 7 bases. The CDR3 spans 17 residues. J was trimmed by 7 bases and V by 0 bases; bases with no gene match: 12. Germline V gives CDR1 LGHNA, CDR2 YNFKEQ. CDR3 sequence reads: CASSQDKTGITRNEQFF. CDR3 DNA: TGTGCCAGCAGCCAAGACAAGACAGGGATTACAAGGAATGAGCAGTTCTTC.

A few counts support this clonotype. V is TRBV9 and J is TRBJ1-1, with D maybe TRBD1 (6 bases). CDR3 size: 15 residues. Germline CDR1 reads SGDLS; CDR2 reads YYNGEE. The germline V and J ends were trimmed by 0 bases and 3 bases, with 12 bases remaining between them. The CDR3 sequence is CASSVVGGPYTEAFF. The CDR3 DNA reads TGTGCCAGCAGCGTAGTTGGGGGGCCCTACACTGAAGCTTTCTTT.

This clonotype was counted ten times or more. The rearrangement uses TRBV19 and TRBJ1-5; no clear D gene. The germline V gene has CDR1 LNHDA and CDR2 SQIVND (reference sequence). V lost 5 bases, J lost 1 base, and 9 bases lay in between. The CDR3 loop spans 14 amino acids. The CDR3 here is CASSEPPSNQPQHF. The CDR3 nucleotides read TGTGCCAGTAGTGAACCCCCCAGCAATCAGCCCCAGCATTTT.

This clonotype has a count of ten or more. The CDR3 region is CSAIFPPANEKLFF. The DNA of the CDR3 is TGCAGCGCCATCTTCCCACCGGCTAATGAAAAACTGTTTTTT. This chain links TRBV29-1 with TRBJ1-4, with D hard to call. Germline loops: CDR1 SQVTM, CDR2 ANQGSEA. The CDR3 totals 14 residues. V lost 7 bases and J 3 bases, leaving 15 bases between the germline ends.

This chain uses TRBV13 with TRBJ2-2, with a tentative D call TRBD2 (7 bases). CDR1 is PRHDT, CDR2 FYEKMQ, per germline (reference sequence). The CDR3 extends over 15 amino acids. V lost 0 bases and J lost 5, with 10 bases in between. CDR3: CASSLGQGGTGELFF. As DNA, the CDR3 is TGTGCCAGCAGCTTAGGACAGGGAGGGACCGGGGAGCTGTTTTTT.

This clonotype appeared a few times. This chain joins TRBV6-2 or TRBV6-3 and TRBJ1-5; D is undetermined. The CDR3 contains 16 residues. V gave up 6 bases and J gave up 3 bases, with 18 bases separating them. From germline, CDR1 is MNHEY and CDR2 SVGEGT. The CDR3 here is CASSPPFGPYNQPQHF. For the CDR3, the DNA is TGTGCCAGCAGCCCCCCTTTTGGGCCATACAATCAGCCCCAGCATTTT.

This clonotype was observed many times. The genes are TRBV24-1 and TRBJ2-1; a possible D gene is TRBD2 (6 bases). Germline V lookup: CDR1 KGHDR, CDR2 SFDVKD. Trimming left V 6 bases short and J 7 bases short, with 9 bases between. This CDR3 has 12 amino acids. The CDR3 DNA is TGTGCCACCAGTTTGGGGGGTAATGAGCAGTTCTTC. Translated: CATSLGGNEQFF.

To note about this clonotype: With a much larger clone just one base away, this may be a read error. This rearrangement joins TRBV6-6 to TRBJ2-3; 8 positions agree with TRBD1. Germline lookup yields CDR1 MNHNY and CDR2 SVGAGI (reference sequence). The CDR3 has 17 residues. The CDR3 coding sequence is TGTGCCAGCACCACGGACAGGGCACTTGTCCCCACAGATGCGCAGTATTTT. It yields the protein CASTTDRALVPTDAQYF.

As concerns this clonotype: This CDR3 is missing its conserved last phenylalanine or tryptophan, likely due to a read error. Because the CDR3's place on the DNA is in doubt, the DNA is left out and the CDR3 is given as listed by TCRdb. The chain links TRBV2 to TRBJ2-1; no check of the table's D call, TRBD1, against the DNA was made. The CDR3 extends over 12 residues, inclusive of both ends. Germline V gives CDR1 SNHLY, CDR2 FYNNEI. CDR3 sequence reads: CASGPPPNEQVV.

There are many counts of this clonotype. The junction differs from germline at one of its ends, possibly a read error. The CDR3 reads CASSMGGTPLF. CDR3 nucleotide sequence: TGTGCCAGTAGTATGGGCGGGACCCCGCTCTTC. The chain combines TRBV19 with TRBJ2-1; a possible D gene is TRBD2 (6 bases). The CDR3 totals 11 residues. In germline, CDR1 is LNHDA, CDR2 SQIVND (reference sequence).

Comment on this clonotype: A read error may explain this, as a much larger clone is one base away. This sequence joins TRBV11-2 and TRBJ2-3; D could derive from TRBD1 or TRBD2 (6 bases each). CDR3 size: 16 residues. V was shortened by 5 bases and J by 1 base, with 16 bases between the two germline ends. Germline V lookup: CDR1 SGHAT, CDR2 FQNNGV. Here the CDR3 reads CASSPPPGAGTDTQYF. Written as DNA, the CDR3 is TGTGCCAGCAGCCCCCCCCCGGGGGCGGGCACAGATACGCAGTATTTT.

There are a few counts of this clonotype. This chain's CDR3 is CASSLSTTGELFF. The CDR3 DNA reads TGTGCCAGCAGTCTTTCAACGACCGGGGAGCTGTTTTTT. This chain connects TRBV12-3 or TRBV12-4 to TRBJ2-2; D not certain. This CDR3 is built from 13 residues. V gave up 5 bases and J gave up 5 bases, with 9 bases separating them.

This clonotype was recorded many times. The J gene is TRBJ1-1, the V gene TRBV4-1; no definite D call. CDR1 MGHRA and CDR2 YSYEKL come from the germline V gene. The CDR3 extends over 13 amino acids. V was clipped by 5 bases and J by 4 bases, with 11 bases between them. The CDR3 spells CASSAVLGTEAFF. In DNA form, the CDR3 reads TGCGCCAGCAGCGCGGTTCTAGGCACTGAAGCTTTCTTT.

This clonotype was seen repeatedly, ten times or more. The chain combines TRBV7-9 with TRBJ2-5, with no clear D. CDR1 and CDR2 (germline): SEHNR, FQNEAQ (reference sequence). Between the trimmed V and J ends, which lost 4 bases and 3 bases, there was a span of 15 bases. The length of the CDR3 is 15 residues. This chain's CDR3 is CASSSTTYREETQYF. The CDR3 DNA reads TGTGCCAGCAGCTCAACCACATACAGAGAAGAGACCCAGTACTTC.

The gene calls are TRBV20-1 and TRBJ2-7, with 9 bases lining up with TRBD2. Per germline, CDR1 DFQATT and CDR2 SNEGSKA (reference sequence). Unmatched junction bases numbered 13, after V lost 3 bases and J lost 4 bases. CDR3 length: 16 amino acids. CDR3 loop: CSASEITAGGGYEQYF. The CDR3 DNA is TGCAGTGCTAGCGAAATCACAGCGGGGGGCGGGTACGAGCAGTACTTC.

This clonotype showed up many times. CDR3 DNA: TGTGCCTGGTCCCGGGGCCCGTACAATGAGCAGTTCTTC. It encodes CAWSRGPYNEQFF. The V and J genes are TRBV30 and TRBJ2-1; tentatively, D is TRBD1 or TRBD2 (5 bases each). This CDR3 is built from 13 residues. The germline gives CDR1 GTSNPN, CDR2 SVGIG (reference sequence). V lost 5 bases and J lost 4, with 12 bases in between.

The chain has TRBV7-9 and TRBJ2-7; D remains unclear. Trimming stripped 5 bases from V and 2 bases from J, with 13 bases between. CDR3 length: 14 residues. Germline V gene lookup returns CDR1 SEHNR and CDR2 FQNEAQ (reference sequence). The CDR3 is CASSDAITTYEQYF. In DNA, the CDR3 is TGTGCCAGCAGCGATGCGATAACTACCTACGAGCAGTACTTC.